A selection of T cell receptor beta chains follows, all from one sample in a study of OX40 agonist ivuxolimab in advanced cancers. Sequencing used immunoSEQ multiplex PCR; TCRdb keeps in-frame clones, though not all of them. The sample lists approximately 90,000 clones; about 90% were seen once. This specimen was CD4+ or CD8+ T cells sorted from blood, taken in a trial of the OX40 agonist ivuxolimab. These TCRs come from an adult with an advanced solid tumor such as melanoma, head and neck, liver or kidney cancer. Each CDR3 is given with its conserved first and last residue. A D gene is named only where the DNA matches it firmly. A row's size may be missing; if present it is once, few, many or a size class.

d_call j_call v_call clone_size cdr3_nt cdr3_aa
TRBD1 TRBJ2-2 TRBV7-2 . TGTGCCAGCAGCTCTCGGGGACAGGGGACCACCGGGGAGCTGTTTTTT CASSSRGQGTTGELFF
. TRBJ1-2 TRBV29-1 . TGCAGCGCCAATACGGTCGGGAACTATGGCTACACCTTC CSANTVGNYGYTF
TRBD1 TRBJ1-5 TRBV7-2 few TGTGCCAGCAGCCGGACAGGGGACAATCAGCCCCAGCATTTT CASSRTGDNQPQHF
. TRBJ2-3 TRBV10-3 . TGTGCCATCAGTGAGTCAAGACAGTCTAGCACAGATACGCAGTATTTT CAISESRQSSTDTQYF
. TRBJ2-1 TRBV7-9 . TGTGCCAGCAGTTCCAAGAGAGTGGGTCCAGCTAGCTACAATGAGCAGTTCTTC CASSSKRVGPASYNEQFF
. TRBJ2-1 TRBV15 . TGTGCCACCAGCAGAGATCTAGTCGGGGGAGAGCAGTTCTTC CATSRDLVGGEQFF
. TRBJ1-5 TRBV5-6 . TGTGCCAGCAGCCCCGGGAGGGGGTCTCGAAGCAATCAGCCCCAGCATTTT CASSPGRGSRSNQPQHF
. TRBJ2-2 TRBV11-2 once TGTGCCAGCAGCTTAATACTAGCTGGCACCGGGGAGCTGTTTTTT CASSLILAGTGELFF
. TRBJ2-5 TRBV2 . TGTGCCAGCAGTGTTGGGCAGCCCCAAGAGACCCAGTACTTC CASSVGQPQETQYF
. TRBJ1-6 TRBV30 . TGTGCCTGGAACGGAATCTCGGCCCTCCACTTT CAWNGISALHF
TRBD2 TRBJ2-5 TRBV7-9 . TGTGCCAGCAGCTTAGAGGGCGGGAGGGCCCGGGAGACCCAGTACTTC CASSLEGGRARETQYF
TRBD1 TRBJ1-4 TRBV7-9 . TGTGCCAGCAGCTCCTCGGACAGGGGGCACCTGTTTTTT CASSSSDRGHLFF
. TRBJ1-6 TRBV10-2 . TGCGCCAGCAGGAAGGGCGTGGATTCACCCCTCCACTTT CASRKGVDSPLHF
. TRBJ2-1 TRBV5-4 . TGTGCCAGCAGCCGATATGGGGTTCCCAATGAGCAGTTCTTC CASSRYGVPNEQFF
. TRBJ2-7 TRBV7-2 . TGTGCCAGCAGCTTAGACAGGTTAGGACAGAGAGCCTACGAGCAGTACTTC CASSLDRLGQRAYEQYF
. TRBJ2-3 TRBV6-5 . TGTGCCAGCAGTTTAGATCTTCAGTCAGATACGCAGTATTTT CASSLDLQSDTQYF
TRBD1 TRBJ2-2 TRBV2 . TGTGCCAGCAGTGCCGGACAGGGGGGCACCGGGGAGCTGTTTTTT CASSAGQGGTGELFF
. TRBJ2-5 TRBV5-1 . TGCGCCAGCAGCTTGATTGAGGGGAGAGAGACCCAGTACTTC CASSLIEGRETQYF
TRBD1 TRBJ2-7 TRBV7-2 . TGTGCCAGCAGCTTAGCGGGACAGGGTTACGAGCAGTACTTC CASSLAGQGYEQYF
TRBD1 TRBJ1-4 TRBV5-1 . TGCGCCAGCAGCAGGGGACAGGGGAGCTCAACTAATGAAAAACTGTTTTTT CASSRGQGSSTNEKLFF
TRBD1 TRBJ2-6 TRBV18 . TGTGCCAGCTCACCAGGGACAGGGGTTGGGGCCAACGTCCTGACTTTC CASSPGTGVGANVLTF
TRBD2 TRBJ2-2 TRBV9 . TGTGCCAGCAGCGTTTTCGGGAGGGGGACCGGGGAGCTGTTTTTT CASSVFGRGTGELFF
. TRBJ2-2 TRBV4-1 . TGCGCCAGCAGCCCCCGGGGCAATCTGAAAAATAGGGTTCCGAACACCGGGGAGCTGTTTTTT CASSPRGNLKNRVPNTGELFF
. TRBJ2-5 TRBV18 . TGTGCCAGCTCAACGAACCTGGAGACCCAGTACTTC CASSTNLETQYF
. TRBJ1-5 TRBV19 once TGTGCCAGTAGTATAGACTCGGGCACAAACGGCAATCAGCCCCAGCATTTT CASSIDSGTNGNQPQHF